The 16 T cell receptor beta chains below were found in one sample sequenced in a study of T cell repertoires in cytomegalovirus infection. A single record per CDR3 protein comes from TCRdb applying MiXCR to the reads. The table records fewer than 900,000 distinct CDR3 sequences, 25% to 35% of them present only once. Their recognized antigens are unknown. The specimen comprised cultured CD8+ T cells from PBMCs, sampled from culture after CMV antigen stimulation. Source of these receptors: a human donor in good health (CMV status not recorded). Some clones in this sample may be carry-over from other donors' samples.

The rearrangement uses TRBV6-5 and TRBJ2-3, with TRBD2 matching 9 bases. After removal of 0 bases from V and 1 base from J, the junction contained 5 bases not matched to a gene. Germline assignment: CDR1 MNHEY and CDR2 SVGAGI. This CDR3 spans 17 amino acids. The CDR3 DNA sequence: TGTGCCAGCAGTTACTCCTCCCTAGCGGGGCGCACAGATACGCAGTATTTT. Protein sequence: CASSYSSLAGRTDTQYF.

The rearrangement uses TRBV7-9 and TRBJ2-6; a weak D match, TRBD2 (5 bases). The germline V and J ends were trimmed by 5 bases and 0 bases, with 17 bases remaining between them. CDR3 length: 18 residues. Germline V gives CDR1 SEHNR, CDR2 FQNEAQ (reference sequence). This CDR3 reads CASSVIHRRYSGANVLTF. In DNA form, the CDR3 reads TGTGCCAGCAGCGTTATTCATCGGAGGTACTCTGGGGCCAACGTCCTGACTTTC. The variable domain in full, completed from reference TRBV7-9 and TRBJ2-6, reads DTGVSQNPRHKITKRGQNVTFRCDPISEHNRLYWYRQTLGQGPEFLTYFQNEAQLEKSRLLSDRFSAERPKGSFSTLEIQRTEQGDSAMYLCASSVIHRRYSGANVLTFGAGSRLTVL.

A note on this clonotype: This may be a read error, as it is one base from a much larger clone. The chain recombines TRBV19 with TRBJ2-1, with D possibly TRBD1 on 5 matching bases. Germline lookup yields CDR1 LNHDA and CDR2 SQIVND (reference sequence). The CDR3 consists of 15 residues. With 9 bases removed from V and 0 bases from J, the gap between germline ends came to 15 bases. The CDR3 spells CARTPHRSSYNEQFF. The CDR3 nucleotides are TGTGCCAGAACCCCCCACAGGAGCTCCTACAATGAGCAGTTCTTC.

This clonotype was detected only a few times. The rearrangement links TRBV6-5 to TRBJ1-6, with TRBD1 matching over 7 bases. CDR3 length: 15 amino acids. Germline loops: CDR1 MNHEY, CDR2 SVGAGI. After removal of 5 bases from V and 1 base from J, the junction contained 2 bases not matched to a gene. The chain's CDR3 is CASSIRGSYNSPLHF. In DNA form, the CDR3 reads TGTGCCAGCAGTATCAGGGGGTCCTATAATTCACCCCTCCACTTT.

This clonotype was seen more than once but under ten times. The chain is built from TRBV7-6 and TRBJ1-1; no clear D. The CDR3 is 15 amino acids. CDR1 and CDR2 (germline): SGHVS, FNYEAQ. Trimming cost V 4 bases and J 11 bases, with 23 bases left between them. This CDR3 is CASSSTARSHGKAFF. CDR3 bases: TGTGCCAGCAGCTCGACCGCCAGGTCCCATGGGAAGGCTTTCTTT.

There are a few counts of this clonotype. This chain joins TRBV10-3 and TRBJ2-3, with D tentatively TRBD1 or TRBD2 (6 bases each). The CDR3 sequence is 15 residues long. CDR1 and CDR2 (germline): ENHRY, SYGVKD. Trimming took off 6 bases at V and 3 bases at J, with 16 bases between the two ends. CDR3 nucleotides: TGTGCCATCAGCGCTGTTGGGGGGCCAACAGATACGCAGTATTTT. This codes for CAISAVGGPTDTQYF.

This clonotype was seen repeatedly, ten times or more. The chain recombines TRBV19 with TRBJ2-2, with TRBD1 matching over 8 bases. Germline CDR1 is LNHDA and CDR2 is SQIVND (reference sequence). The V gene end was trimmed by 9 bases and the J gene end by 2 bases; junction bases not matched to a gene: 5. The CDR3 runs 14 residues. CDR3 DNA sequence: TGTGCCAGCAGCTCAGGGGGCAACACCGGGGAGCTGTTTTTT. Its protein product is CASSSGGNTGELFF. Together with reference TRBV19 and TRBJ2-2, the CDR3 gives the full variable domain: DGGITQSPKYLFRKEGQNVTLSCEQNLNHDAMYWYRQDPGQGLRLIYYSQIVNDFQKGDIAEGYSVSREKKESFPLTVTSAQKNPTAFYLCASSSGGNTGELFFGEGSRLTVL.

This clonotype was counted ten times or more. The chain links TRBV11-3 to TRBJ1-5, with no clear D. The CDR3 sequence is 19 residues long. V was clipped by 2 bases and J by 0 bases, with 20 bases between them. Germline-derived CDR1 and CDR2 are SGHNT and YENEEA. CDR3 nucleotide sequence: TGTGCCAGCAGCTTAAGGTTGGAGGGAGACACCTATAGCAATCAGCCCCAGCATTTT. Residues: CASSLRLEGDTYSNQPQHF.

The chain is built from TRBV7-9 and TRBJ1-5; D not resolved. The germline V gene encodes CDR1 SEHNR and CDR2 FQNEAQ (reference sequence). The ends were cut back, 5 bases at V and 3 bases at J, with 11 bases in the middle. The CDR3 spans 14 residues. CDR3 amino acids: CASSPRGFNQPQHF. CDR3 nucleotides: TGTGCCAGCAGCCCCCGTGGGTTCAATCAGCCCCAGCATTTT. The full variable domain, its missing parts supplied by reference TRBV7-9 and TRBJ1-5, is DTGVSQNPRHKITKRGQNVTFRCDPISEHNRLYWYRQTLGQGPEFLTYFQNEAQLEKSRLLSDRFSAERPKGSFSTLEIQRTEQGDSAMYLCASSPRGFNQPQHFGDGTRLSIL.

This clonotype has a count of ten or more. The chain recombines TRBV5-1 with TRBJ2-5; TRBD2 matches 8 bases. V shed 1 base, J shed 4 bases, and the junction held 9 bases outside the gene matches. The CDR3 has 16 amino acids. From germline, CDR1 is SGHRS and CDR2 YFSETQ. The CDR3 region is CASSLSARGGGETQYF. CDR3 DNA sequence: TGCGCCAGCAGCTTGAGCGCCCGGGGGGGAGGAGAGACCCAGTACTTC.

V usage is TRBV5-5 and J usage is TRBJ2-1; 8 bases align to TRBD1. The germline gives CDR1 SGHKS, CDR2 YYEKEE (reference sequence). This CDR3 region has 13 residues. The V and J ends lost 10 bases and 8 bases, in that order; junction bases with no gene match: 11. The CDR3 nucleotides read TGTGCCTCGCAGGGGGCTGGTTGGGATGAGCAGTTCTTC. This translates into CASQGAGWDEQFF.

The chain links TRBV2 to TRBJ1-2; D unresolved. Between the trimmed V and J ends, which lost 8 bases and 1 base, there was a span of 14 bases. Germline V gives CDR1 SNHLY, CDR2 FYNNEI. There are 14 residues in the CDR3. The CDR3 DNA reads TGTGCCAGCCCCCCCCGCGGGGTTAACTATGGCTACACCTTC. Amino acids: CASPPRGVNYGYTF. Together with reference TRBV2 and TRBJ1-2, the CDR3 gives the full variable domain: EPEVTQTPSHQVTQMGQEVILRCVPISNHLYFYWYRQILGQKVEFLVSFYNNEISEKSEIFDDQFSVERPDGSNFTLKIRSTKLEDSAMYFCASPPRGVNYGYTFGSGTRLTVV.

The gene calls are TRBV3-1 and TRBJ2-7; 8 bases are shared with TRBD1. V dropped 3 bases and J dropped 3; count of bases not matched to a gene: 10. The CDR3 loop spans 16 amino acids. Germline V lookup: CDR1 LGHDT, CDR2 YNNKEL (reference sequence). The CDR3 here is CASSHLTGDHYYEQYF. The CDR3 nucleotides are TGTGCCAGCAGCCACCTGACAGGGGACCATTACTACGAGCAGTACTTC.

This chain uses TRBV6-2 or TRBV6-3 with TRBJ2-7; TRBD1 might be the D (5 bases). Germline-derived CDR1 and CDR2 are MNHEY and SVGEGT. This CDR3 is built from 14 residues. Trimming pared 5 bases from V and 0 bases from J, leaving 11 bases between. CDR3 protein: CASSNDRHSYEQYV. As DNA, the CDR3 is TGTGCCAGCAGTAACGACAGACACTCCTACGAGCAGTACGTC.

This clonotype was counted many times. The chain couples TRBV7-2 to TRBJ2-5, with D perhaps TRBD1 (6 bases). This CDR3 is built from 14 residues. Germline V gives CDR1 SGHTA, CDR2 FQGNSA. V was cut by 5 bases and J by 5 bases, with 15 bases left in between. The CDR3 protein is CASSPLGAGETQYF. Written as DNA, the CDR3 is TGTGCCAGCAGCCCACTGGGGGCCGGGGAGACCCAGTACTTC.

This clonotype was found a few times. For the CDR3, the DNA is TGCGCCAGCAGCCCCCTTCAAGGGCAGGAATATGGCTACACCTTC. Translating it yields CASSPLQGQEYGYTF. V is TRBV4-3 and J is TRBJ1-2; D is ambiguous. V dropped 4 bases and J dropped 5 bases, with 17 bases sitting between them. There are 15 residues in the CDR3. CDR1 and CDR2 from the germline V gene are LGHNA and YSLEER.